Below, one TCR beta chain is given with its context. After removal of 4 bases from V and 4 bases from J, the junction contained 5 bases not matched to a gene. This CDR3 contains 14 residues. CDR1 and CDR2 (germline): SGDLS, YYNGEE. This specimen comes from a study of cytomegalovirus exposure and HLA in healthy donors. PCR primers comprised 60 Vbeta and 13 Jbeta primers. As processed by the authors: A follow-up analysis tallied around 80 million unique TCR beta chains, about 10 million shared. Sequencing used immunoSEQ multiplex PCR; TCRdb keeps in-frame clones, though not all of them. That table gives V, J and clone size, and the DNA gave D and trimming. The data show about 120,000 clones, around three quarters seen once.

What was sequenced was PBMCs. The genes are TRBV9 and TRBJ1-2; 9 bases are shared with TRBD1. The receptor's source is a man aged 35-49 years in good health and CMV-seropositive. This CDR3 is CASSKQGASYGYTF. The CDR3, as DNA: TGTGCCAGCAGCAAACAGGGGGCGAGCTATGGCTACACCTTC.